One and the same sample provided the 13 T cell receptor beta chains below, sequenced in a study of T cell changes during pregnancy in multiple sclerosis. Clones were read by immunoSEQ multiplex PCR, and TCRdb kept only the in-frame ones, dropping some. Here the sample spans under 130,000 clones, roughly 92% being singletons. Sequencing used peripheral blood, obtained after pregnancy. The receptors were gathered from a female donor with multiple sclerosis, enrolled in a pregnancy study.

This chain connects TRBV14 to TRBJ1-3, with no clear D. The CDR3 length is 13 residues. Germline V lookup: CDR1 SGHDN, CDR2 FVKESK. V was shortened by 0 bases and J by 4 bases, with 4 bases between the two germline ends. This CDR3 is CASSQDMGNTIYF. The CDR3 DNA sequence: TGTGCCAGCAGCCAAGATATGGGAAACACCATATATTTT.

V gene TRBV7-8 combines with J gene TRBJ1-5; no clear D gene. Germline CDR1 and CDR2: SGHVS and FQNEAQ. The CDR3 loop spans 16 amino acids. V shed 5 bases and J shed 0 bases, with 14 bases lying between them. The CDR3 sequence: CASSPIDGLSNQPQHF. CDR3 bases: TGTGCCAGCAGCCCGATCGACGGACTTAGCAATCAGCCCCAGCATTTT. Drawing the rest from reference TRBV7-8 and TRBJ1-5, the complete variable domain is GAGVSQSPRYKVAKRGQDVALRCDPISGHVSLFWYQQALGQGPEFLTYFQNEAQLDKSGLPSDRFFAERPEGSVSTLKIQRTQQEDSAVYLCASSPIDGLSNQPQHFGDGTRLSIL.

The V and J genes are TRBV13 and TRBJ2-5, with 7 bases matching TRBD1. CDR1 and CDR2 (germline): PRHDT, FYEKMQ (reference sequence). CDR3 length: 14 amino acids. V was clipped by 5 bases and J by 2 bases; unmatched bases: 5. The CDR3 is CASSQTGLQETQYF. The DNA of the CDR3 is TGTGCCAGCAGCCAGACAGGGCTACAAGAGACCCAGTACTTC.

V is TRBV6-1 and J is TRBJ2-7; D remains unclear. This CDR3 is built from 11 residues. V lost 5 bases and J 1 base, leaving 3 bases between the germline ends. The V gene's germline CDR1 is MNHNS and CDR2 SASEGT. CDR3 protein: CASSHSYEQYF. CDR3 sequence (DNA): TGTGCCAGCAGTCATTCCTACGAGCAGTACTTC.

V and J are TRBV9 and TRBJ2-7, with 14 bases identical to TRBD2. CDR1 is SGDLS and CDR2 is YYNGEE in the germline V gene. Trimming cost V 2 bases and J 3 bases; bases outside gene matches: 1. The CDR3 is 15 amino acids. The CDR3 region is CASSVGTSGGYEQYF. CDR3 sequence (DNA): TGTGCCAGCAGCGTGGGGACTAGCGGGGGCTACGAGCAGTACTTC.

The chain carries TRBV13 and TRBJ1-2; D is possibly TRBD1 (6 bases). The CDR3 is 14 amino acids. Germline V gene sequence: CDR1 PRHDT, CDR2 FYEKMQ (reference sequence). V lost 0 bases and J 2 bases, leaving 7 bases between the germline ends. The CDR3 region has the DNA TGTGCCAGCAGCTTAGGCACAGGGAACTATGGCTACACCTTC. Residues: CASSLGTGNYGYTF.

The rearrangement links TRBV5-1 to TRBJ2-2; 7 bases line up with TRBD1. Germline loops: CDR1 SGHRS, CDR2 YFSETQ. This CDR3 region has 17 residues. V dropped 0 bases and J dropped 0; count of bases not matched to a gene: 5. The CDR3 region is CASSLGQGIPNTGELFF. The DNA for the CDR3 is TGCGCCAGCAGCTTGGGACAGGGAATCCCGAACACCGGGGAGCTGTTTTTT.

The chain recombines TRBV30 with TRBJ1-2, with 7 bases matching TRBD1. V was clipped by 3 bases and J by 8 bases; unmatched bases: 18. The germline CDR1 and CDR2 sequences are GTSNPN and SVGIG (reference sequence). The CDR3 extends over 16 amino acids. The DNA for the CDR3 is TGTGCCTGGAGAGCCAGACAGGGTGGTAAAGTGGGCGGCTACACCTTC. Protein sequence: CAWRARQGGKVGGYTF. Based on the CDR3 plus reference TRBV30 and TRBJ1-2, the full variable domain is SQTIHQWPATLVQPVGSPLSLECTVEGTSNPNLYWYRQAAGRGLQLLFYSVGIGQISSEVPQNLSASRPQDRQFILSSKKLLLSDSGFYLCAWRARQGGKVGGYTFGSGTRLTVV.

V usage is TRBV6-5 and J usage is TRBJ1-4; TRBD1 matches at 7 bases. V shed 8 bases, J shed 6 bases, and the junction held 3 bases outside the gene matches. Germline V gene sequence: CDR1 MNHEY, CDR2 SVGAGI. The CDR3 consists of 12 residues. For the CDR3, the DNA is TGTGCCAGCCATACAGGGGATGAAAAACTGTTTTTT. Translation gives CASHTGDEKLFF.

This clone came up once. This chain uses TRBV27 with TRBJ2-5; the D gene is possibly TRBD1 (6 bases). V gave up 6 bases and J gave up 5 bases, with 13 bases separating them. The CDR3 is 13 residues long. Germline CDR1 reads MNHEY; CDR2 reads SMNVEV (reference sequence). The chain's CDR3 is CASRPGVVETQYF. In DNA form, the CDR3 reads TGTGCCAGCAGGCCAGGGGTGGTGGAGACCCAGTACTTC.

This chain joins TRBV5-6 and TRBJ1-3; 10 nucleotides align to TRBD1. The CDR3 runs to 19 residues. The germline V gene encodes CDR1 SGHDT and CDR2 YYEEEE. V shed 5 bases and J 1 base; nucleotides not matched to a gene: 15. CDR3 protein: CASRALRQGAAGSGNTIYF. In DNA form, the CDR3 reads TGTGCCAGCAGAGCTCTTAGACAGGGGGCCGCCGGGTCTGGAAACACCATATATTTT.

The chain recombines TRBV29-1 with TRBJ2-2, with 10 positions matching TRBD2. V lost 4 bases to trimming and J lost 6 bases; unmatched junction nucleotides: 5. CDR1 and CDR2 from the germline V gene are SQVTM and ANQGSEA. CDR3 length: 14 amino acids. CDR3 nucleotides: TGCAGCGTTGGCCTAGCGGGGGATGCCGGGGAGCTGTTTTTT. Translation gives CSVGLAGDAGELFF.

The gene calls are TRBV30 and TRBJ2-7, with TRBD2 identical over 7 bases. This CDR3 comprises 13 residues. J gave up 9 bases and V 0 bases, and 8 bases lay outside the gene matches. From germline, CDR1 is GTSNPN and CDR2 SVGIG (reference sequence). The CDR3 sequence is CAWSVGGTFRQYF. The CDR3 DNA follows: TGTGCCTGGAGTGTGGGGGGGACTTTCCGGCAGTACTTC.